The sequence of this T cell receptor (beta chain) was determined in a study of early T cells in non-severe SARS-CoV-2 infection. Study context: RNA in bulk from unsorted whole blood was sequenced, and chains were unpaired.

Study outcomes and limitations: Anti-spike CD8 responses were favored by VDJdb matching, which missed private and CD4 specificities.

Molecules of cDNA were individually given unique molecular identifiers that were attached to them. Via MiXCR, TCRdb re-called the 5' RACE reads, giving one row per CDR3 protein. In the table there are 75,000 to 90,000 distinct CDR3 sequences, 6% to 7% of which are singletons. At least ten counts were recorded for this clonotype. Its antigen is not known. Deletions cut 4 bases from V and 6 bases from J, with 12 bases between. From germline, CDR1 is LGHDT and CDR2 YNNKEL (reference sequence). The CDR3 runs 13 residues. The chain recombines TRBV3-1 with TRBJ1-1; D is possibly TRBD1 (5 bases). Input material: whole blood. The TCR was taken from an adult who was a healthcare worker with PCR-confirmed SARS-CoV-2 infection or an uninfected control (not recorded which). CDR3 protein: CASSRMGGAEAFF. In DNA, the CDR3 is TGTGCCAGCAGCCGTATGGGGGGTGCTGAAGCTTTCTTT.